These 22 T cell receptor beta chains share one sample of origin, sequenced in a study of CD4 T cells in relation to SARS-CoV-2 and coronaviruses. Unexposed donor CD4+ T cells date from 2011-2018, before the COVID-19 pandemic. After approximately ten days of culture, CD4+ T cells were isolated. Data came from immunoSEQ multiplex PCR; TCRdb stores just in-frame clones and leaves some out. The sample holds some 30,000 clones, 76% seen once. Which antigens these TCRs recognize remains unknown. The specimen was CD4+ T cells from PBMCs, cultured in vitro. These receptors all stem from a human donor in good health.

The chain joins TRBV14 to TRBJ1-1; the match to TRBD1 covers 8 bases. Germline values: CDR1 SGHDN, CDR2 FVKESK. Trimming cost V 4 bases and J 7 bases; bases outside gene matches: 11. The CDR3 totals 15 residues. Here the CDR3 reads CASSLGRGLVGEAFF. Here the CDR3 DNA reads TGTGCCAGCAGCCTTGGCAGGGGGCTGGTGGGTGAAGCTTTCTTT.

The chain recombines TRBV11-3 with TRBJ2-1; D perhaps matches TRBD2 (6 bases). The ends were cut back, 1 base at V and 4 bases at J, with 14 bases in the middle. CDR3 length: 16 residues. Looked up from germline, CDR1 is SGHNT and CDR2 is YENEEA. The CDR3: CASSLGDGRWYNEQFF. The CDR3 coding sequence is TGTGCCAGCAGCTTAGGAGACGGGAGATGGTACAATGAGCAGTTCTTC. Together with reference TRBV11-3 and TRBJ2-1, the CDR3 gives the full variable domain: EAGVVQSPRYKIIEKKQPVAFWCNPISGHNTLYWYLQNLGQGPELLIRYENEEAVDDSQLPKDRFSAERLKGVDSTLKIQPAELGDSAVYLCASSLGDGRWYNEQFFGPGTRLTVL.

The genes are TRBV29-1 and TRBJ1-2; the D gene is possibly TRBD1 (5 bases). Germline lookup yields CDR1 SQVTM and CDR2 ANQGSEA. V dropped 3 bases and J dropped 6 bases, with 17 bases sitting between them. The length of the CDR3 is 14 residues. The CDR3 loop is CSVEKWGSWDGYTF. The DNA of the CDR3 is TGCAGCGTTGAGAAGTGGGGGTCATGGGATGGCTACACCTTC.

This clone showed up just a few times. V usage is TRBV7-3 and J usage is TRBJ2-3; tentatively, D is TRBD2 (6 bases). The CDR3 contains 15 residues. V was clipped by 3 bases and J by 4 bases, with 14 bases between them. Germline values: CDR1 SGHTA, CDR2 FQGTGA. CDR3 nucleotides: TGTGCCAGCAGCTTGGGCCGGAGGGCCGCAGATACGCAGTATTTT. This sequence encodes CASSLGRRAADTQYF. The whole variable domain, remainder taken from reference TRBV7-3 and TRBJ2-3, is GAGVSQTPSNKVTEKGKYVELRCDPISGHTALYWYRQSLGQGPEFLIYFQGTGAADDSGLPNDRFFAVRPEGSVSTLKIQRTERGDSAVYLCASSLGRRAADTQYFGPGTRLTVL.

The chain combines TRBV12-5 with TRBJ2-1; 8 nucleotides align to TRBD2. Per germline, CDR1 LGHNT and CDR2 FRNRAP. This CDR3 spans 15 amino acids. J gave up 6 bases and V 7 bases, and 11 bases lay outside the gene matches. The CDR3 DNA reads as TGTGCTAGTGCCCCTCGGGGTCTAGCGGGCAATGAGCAGTTCTTC. This gives the protein CASAPRGLAGNEQFF.

The chain recombines TRBV2 with TRBJ2-2, with D maybe TRBD2 (7 bases). Germline V gene lookup returns CDR1 SNHLY and CDR2 FYNNEI. There are 15 residues in the CDR3. Trimming stripped 7 bases from V and 1 base from J, with 13 bases between. The CDR3 loop is CASNRGAENTGELFF. The CDR3 bases are TGTGCCAGCAACCGGGGGGCGGAGAACACCGGGGAGCTGTTTTTT.

This sequence joins TRBV5-1 and TRBJ2-7, with D possibly TRBD1 on 5 matching bases. Germline V CDR1 and CDR2: SGHRS, YFSETQ. The V end was cut by 3 bases, the J end by 2 bases, with 12 bases between. This CDR3 contains 14 residues. The DNA for the CDR3 is TGCGCCAGCAGCTCAACGGACACAACCTACGAGCAGTACTTC. This gives the protein CASSSTDTTYEQYF.

The V call is TRBV19, the J call TRBJ2-1, with 9 nucleotides matching TRBD2. V trimming: 4 bases; J trimming: 4 bases; junction bases outside the gene matches: 5. CDR1 and CDR2 from the germline V gene are LNHDA and SQIVND (reference sequence). The CDR3 extends over 15 amino acids. CDR3 protein: CASSTRGGAYNEQFF. The CDR3 DNA reads as TGTGCCAGTAGTACTCGCGGGGGGGCGTACAATGAGCAGTTCTTC. Combining the CDR3 with reference TRBV19 and TRBJ2-1 gives the whole variable domain DGGITQSPKYLFRKEGQNVTLSCEQNLNHDAMYWYRQDPGQGLRLIYYSQIVNDFQKGDIAEGYSVSREKKESFPLTVTSAQKNPTAFYLCASSTRGGAYNEQFFGPGTRLTVL.

The rearrangement joins TRBV5-1 to TRBJ2-1, with 7 bases identical to TRBD1. CDR3 length: 18 amino acids. Germline trimming cut 1 base from V and 1 base from J; bases unmatched to any gene: 11. Germline CDR1 SGHRS, CDR2 YFSETQ. The CDR3 nucleotides are TGCGCCAGCAGCTTGAACCCGCCAGGGGGAAGATCCTACAATGAGCAGTTCTTC. Amino acids: CASSLNPPGGRSYNEQFF.

The chain links TRBV7-2 to TRBJ2-2, with 7 bases identical to TRBD1. V shed 5 bases and J 7 bases; nucleotides not matched to a gene: 10. The V gene's germline CDR1 is SGHTA and CDR2 FQGNSA. The CDR3 has 15 residues. The CDR3 region is CASSKGGRLGGELFF. DNA for the CDR3: TGTGCCAGCAGCAAAGGGGGCCGGTTGGGCGGGGAGCTGTTTTTT.

V is TRBV11-2 and J is TRBJ2-1; D assignment may be TRBD1 or TRBD2 (5 bases each). CDR1 and CDR2 (germline): SGHAT, FQNNGV. The CDR3 contains 12 residues. Between the trimmed V and J ends, which lost 6 bases and 8 bases, there was a span of 11 bases. The CDR3: CASRPGLHEQFF. DNA for the CDR3: TGTGCCAGCAGGCCGGGGCTCCATGAGCAGTTCTTC.

In its sample, this clone was seen a few times. This chain links TRBV10-1 with TRBJ2-2, with D perhaps TRBD2 (6 bases). Germline V CDR1 and CDR2: WNHNN, SYGVQD (reference sequence). V was clipped by 6 bases and J by 5 bases, with 7 bases between them. The CDR3 covers 12 residues. CDR3 sequence reads: CASSGGTGELFF. Written as DNA, the CDR3 is TGCGCCAGCAGCGGGGGAACCGGGGAGCTGTTTTTT.

The chain's CDR3 is CASSQGEYRLFF. The CDR3 bases are TGTGCCAGTAGCCAAGGGGAGTATAGGCTGTTTTTT. The chain carries TRBV19 and TRBJ2-2; D could derive from TRBD1 or TRBD2 (5 bases each). V shed 6 bases and J shed 13 bases, with 15 bases lying between them. Germline-derived CDR1 and CDR2 are LNHDA and SQIVND (reference sequence). This CDR3 has 12 amino acids.

The chain combines TRBV7-2 with TRBJ2-5; 11 bases match TRBD2. V lost 6 bases and J lost 5; bases outside the gene matches: 8. Germline CDR1 is SGHTA and CDR2 is FQGNSA. This CDR3 contains 15 residues. This chain's CDR3 is CASSLLAGGRETQYF. The CDR3 DNA reads as TGTGCCAGCAGTTTGCTAGCGGGGGGTCGGGAGACCCAGTACTTC.

The V call is TRBV11-2, the J call TRBJ2-7; D is ambiguous. V lost 2 bases and J lost 4, with 6 bases in between. The CDR3 extends over 12 amino acids. Germline CDR1 is SGHAT and CDR2 is FQNNGV. Written as DNA, the CDR3 is TGTGCCAGCAGCTTAAGTGGGTACGAGCAGTACTTC. Its translation is CASSLSGYEQYF.

This clone showed up just a few times. The genes are TRBV28 and TRBJ1-2, with 8 bases identical to TRBD1. The CDR3 contains 16 residues. The trim removed 1 base at V and 4 bases at J, leaving 8 bases unmatched. Germline CDR1 MDHEN, CDR2 SYDVKM. The CDR3, as DNA: TGTGCCAGCAGTTTATCGTTCGGGACAGGCTCCTATGGCTACACCTTC. It is translated as CASSLSFGTGSYGYTF.

The chain links TRBV4-1 to TRBJ2-5; perhaps TRBD2 as D (6 bases). Germline V CDR1 and CDR2: MGHRA, YSYEKL. The CDR3 runs to 15 residues. V was trimmed by 1 base and J by 5 bases, leaving 14 bases between them. CDR3 sequence: CASSQVAASAETQYF. CDR3 DNA: TGCGCCAGCAGCCAAGTCGCAGCTAGCGCGGAGACCCAGTACTTC.

This chain uses TRBV23-1 with TRBJ2-6, with D perhaps assigned TRBD1 or TRBD2 (5 bases each). TRBV23-1 is reported as an ORF; its role is uncertain. The CDR3 spans 19 residues. The V end lost 4 bases, the J end lost 1 base, and 20 bases lay between the germline ends. The CDR3 region is CASSPEGRAPNSGANVLTF. CDR3 nucleotides: TGCGCCAGCAGTCCTGAGGGGAGAGCCCCAAATTCTGGGGCCAACGTCCTGACTTTC.

This clone came up a few times. This chain uses TRBV28 with TRBJ1-2; D is unclear. Germline V CDR1 and CDR2: MDHEN, SYDVKM. The CDR3 spans 12 residues. Trimming left V 3 bases short and J 4 bases short, with 6 bases between. The CDR3, as DNA: TGTGCCAGCAGTTTCCGGATCTATGGCTACACCTTC. Amino acids: CASSFRIYGYTF.

J is TRBJ1-2 and V is TRBV7-2, with TRBD1 identical over 8 bases. V lost 11 bases, J lost 3 bases, and 8 bases stayed unmatched. The germline V gene encodes CDR1 SGHTA and CDR2 FQGNSA. There are 13 residues in the CDR3. Written as DNA, the CDR3 is TGTGCCGGAGCATCGACAGGGGACTATGGCTACACCTTC. Translating it yields CAGASTGDYGYTF. The complete variable domain, with remaining parts taken from reference TRBV7-2 and TRBJ1-2, reads GAGVSQSPSNKVTEKGKDVELRCDPISGHTALYWYRQSLGQGLEFLIYFQGNSAPDKSGLPSDRFSAERTGGSVSTLTIQRTQQEDSAVYLCAGASTGDYGYTFGSGTRLTVV.

CDR3 sequence (DNA): TGTGCCAGCAGCGAGACTAGCGGTCCAATGGGGGAGACCCAGTACTTC. Translated, it gives CASSETSGPMGETQYF. The chain is built from TRBV11-2 and TRBJ2-5; 9 bases are a match to TRBD2. Looked up from germline, CDR1 is SGHAT and CDR2 is FQNNGV. The trim removed 5 bases at V and 5 bases at J, leaving 12 bases unmatched. This CDR3 region has 16 residues.

This clone was counted once. The V call is TRBV2, the J call TRBJ1-5; 10 bases are a match to TRBD1. The V gene end was trimmed by 1 base and the J gene end by 2 bases; junction bases not matched to a gene: 5. Germline V lookup: CDR1 SNHLY, CDR2 FYNNEI. The CDR3 length is 17 residues. CDR3 sequence reads: CASSEEGTGVGNQPQHF. CDR3 DNA: TGTGCCAGCAGTGAAGAAGGGACAGGGGTCGGCAATCAGCCCCAGCATTTT.